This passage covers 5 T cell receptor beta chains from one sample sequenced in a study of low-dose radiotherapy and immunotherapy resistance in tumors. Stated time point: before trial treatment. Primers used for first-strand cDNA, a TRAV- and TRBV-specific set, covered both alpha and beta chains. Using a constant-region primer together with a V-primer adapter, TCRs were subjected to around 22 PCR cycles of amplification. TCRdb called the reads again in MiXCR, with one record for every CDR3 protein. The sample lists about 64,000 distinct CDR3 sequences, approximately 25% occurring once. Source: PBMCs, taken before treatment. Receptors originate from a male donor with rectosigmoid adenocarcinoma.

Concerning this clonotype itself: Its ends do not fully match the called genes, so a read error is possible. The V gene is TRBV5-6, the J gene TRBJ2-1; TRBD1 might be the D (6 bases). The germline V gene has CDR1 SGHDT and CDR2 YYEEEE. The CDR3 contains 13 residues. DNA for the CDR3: TGTGCCAGCAGTTTGGCCGGGACAAGAGAGCAGTTCTTC. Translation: CASSLAGTREQFF.

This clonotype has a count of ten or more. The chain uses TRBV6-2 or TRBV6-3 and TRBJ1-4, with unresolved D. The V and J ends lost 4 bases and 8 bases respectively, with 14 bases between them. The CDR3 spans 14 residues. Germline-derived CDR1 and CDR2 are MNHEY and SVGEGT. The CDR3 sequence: CASSSAWTGEKLFF. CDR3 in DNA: TGTGCCAGCAGTTCTGCATGGACGGGGGAAAAACTGTTTTTT.

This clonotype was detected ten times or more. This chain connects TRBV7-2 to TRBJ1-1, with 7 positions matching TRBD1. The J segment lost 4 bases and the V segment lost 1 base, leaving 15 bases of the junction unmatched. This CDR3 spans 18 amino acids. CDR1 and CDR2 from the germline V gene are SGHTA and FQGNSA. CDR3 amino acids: CASSLVSRGRGQGTEAFF. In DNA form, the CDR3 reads TGTGCCAGCAGCTTAGTATCGAGGGGGCGGGGGCAAGGCACTGAAGCTTTCTTT.

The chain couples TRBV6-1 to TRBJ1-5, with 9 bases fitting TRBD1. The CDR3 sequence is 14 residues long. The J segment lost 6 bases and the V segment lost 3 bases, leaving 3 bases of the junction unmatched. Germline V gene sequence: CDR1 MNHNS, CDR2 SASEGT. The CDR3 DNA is TGTGCCAGCAGTGATGGGACAGGGATTCAGCCCCAGCATTTT. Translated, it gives CASSDGTGIQPQHF.

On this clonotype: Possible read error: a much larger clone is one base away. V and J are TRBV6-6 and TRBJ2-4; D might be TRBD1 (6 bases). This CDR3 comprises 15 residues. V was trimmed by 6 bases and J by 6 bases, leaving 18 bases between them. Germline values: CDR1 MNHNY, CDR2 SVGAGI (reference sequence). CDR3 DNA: TGTGCCAGCAGCGTACAGGGTAAGCTTGGAAACATTCAGTACTTC. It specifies CASSVQGKLGNIQYF.